The text below deals with one T cell receptor beta chain. The table came from immunoSEQ multiplex PCR; TCRdb's copy has only in-frame clones and leaves some out. Found here are 150,000 to 200,000 clones, 92% of them singletons; the top ten hold roughly 1.4%. Per the germline V gene, CDR1 is SGHRS and CDR2 is YFSETQ. There are 14 residues in the CDR3. The V segment lost 6 bases and the J segment 0 bases; nucleotides outside the gene matches: 4. This specimen comes from a study of T cell responses to AZD1222 COVID-19 vaccine. The rearrangement joins TRBV5-1 to TRBJ2-3; TRBD2 agrees at 7 bases. Sequencing was performed on peripheral blood, taken 28 days after the second AZD1222 dose. This sequence originates from an adult who received the AZD1222 COVID-19 vaccine. Here the CDR3 reads CASTREASTDTQYF. CDR3 in DNA: TGCGCCAGCACCCGGGAGGCTAGCACAGATACGCAGTATTTT.